Below are 29 T cell receptor beta chains sequenced from a single sample in a study of early T cells in non-severe SARS-CoV-2 infection (dated by TCRdb to the early 2020s). The library was made by 5' RACE. TCRdb shows the sequencer as NextSeq 500. TCRdb trimmed public reads at Q25 via fastp, called clones via MiXCR and kept in-frame beta chains. CDR3 protein duplicates are merged, each entry listing the most common genes and DNA. This sample gives 55,000 to 70,000 distinct CDR3 sequences in total; 9% to 15% of them show up just once. Jointly, the top ten make up approximately 1.7% of the sample. Sequenced input: whole blood. The receptors shown here come from an adult who was a healthcare worker with PCR-confirmed SARS-CoV-2 infection or an uninfected control (not recorded which).

The rearrangement joins TRBV5-6 to TRBJ2-7; 9 nucleotides agree with TRBD1. There are 15 residues in the CDR3. Germline CDR1 SGHDT, CDR2 YYEEEE. The junction had 7 bases not matched to a gene; V was cut back by 0 bases and J by 6 bases. DNA of the CDR3: TGTGCCAGCAGCTTGGGGCCGGGACAGGGAGCCGAGCAGTACTTC. It translates to CASSLGPGQGAEQYF.

This chain connects TRBV7-2 to TRBJ2-2; possibly TRBD2 for D (5 bases). The germline gives CDR1 SGHTA, CDR2 FQGNSA. The CDR3 has 13 amino acids. V lost 2 bases to trimming and J lost 7 bases, with 8 bases between them. The CDR3 nucleotides are TGTGCCAGCAGCTTAAGGAGGATCGGGGAGCTGTTTTTT. It translates to CASSLRRIGELFF.

The chain combines TRBV7-9 with TRBJ2-1; D ambiguous. CDR3 size: 12 residues. The V and J ends lost 5 bases and 6 bases respectively, with 8 bases between them. The germline gives CDR1 SEHNR, CDR2 FQNEAQ (reference sequence). The CDR3 DNA follows: TGTGCCAGCAGCGCTGCTTCCAATGAGCAGTTCTTC. It encodes CASSAASNEQFF. Full variable domain (outside the CDR3, taken from reference TRBV7-9 and TRBJ2-1): DTGVSQNPRHKITKRGQNVTFRCDPISEHNRLYWYRQTLGQGPEFLTYFQNEAQLEKSRLLSDRFSAERPKGSFSTLEIQRTEQGDSAMYLCASSAASNEQFFGPGTRLTVL.

This clonotype was counted a few times. The rearrangement uses TRBV11-2 and TRBJ1-6; maybe TRBD1 (5 bases). The CDR3 is 13 residues long. Germline V gene sequence: CDR1 SGHAT, CDR2 FQNNGV. V lost 7 bases, J lost 7 bases, and 11 bases lay in between. The CDR3 sequence is CASIRQQNSPLHF. The CDR3 DNA reads TGTGCCAGCATCCGACAGCAGAATTCACCCCTCCACTTT.

This clonotype was seen repeatedly, ten times or more. The chain uses TRBV7-9 and TRBJ2-5; D remains unclear. Germline CDR1 and CDR2: SEHNR and FQNEAQ (reference sequence). The CDR3 contains 11 residues. The ends were cut back, 5 bases at V and 1 base at J, with 2 bases in the middle. The CDR3 region is CASSAQETQYF. The CDR3 nucleotides read TGTGCCAGCAGCGCCCAAGAGACCCAGTACTTC.

The table lists this clonotype with a few counts. V usage is TRBV7-2 and J usage is TRBJ2-5; D is perhaps TRBD2 (6 bases). Germline V CDR1 and CDR2: SGHTA, FQGNSA. CDR3 size: 16 residues. The V and J ends lost 2 bases and 1 base respectively, with 14 bases between them. The CDR3 is CASSLLGRGVQETQYF. The DNA for the CDR3 is TGTGCCAGCAGCTTACTTGGGCGGGGAGTCCAAGAGACCCAGTACTTC. The full variable domain, with the rest looked up from reference TRBV7-2 and TRBJ2-5, is GAGVSQSPSNKVTEKGKDVELRCDPISGHTALYWYRQSLGQGLEFLIYFQGNSAPDKSGLPSDRFSAERTGGSVSTLTIQRTQQEDSAVYLCASSLLGRGVQETQYFGPGTRLLVL.

This clonotype occurred a few times. The genes are TRBV11-2 and TRBJ1-4; a possible D gene is TRBD1 (5 bases). The V end was cut by 6 bases, the J end by 8 bases, with 10 bases between. The CDR3 is 12 amino acids. The germline V gene encodes CDR1 SGHAT and CDR2 FQNNGV. The CDR3 loop reads CASRLGGEKLFF. CDR3 sequence (DNA): TGTGCCAGCAGACTCGGGGGGGAAAAACTGTTTTTT.

The rearrangement joins TRBV25-1 to TRBJ2-3; 10 bases align to TRBD1. Trimming removed 3 bases from V and 1 base from J; junction bases left unmatched: 10. Germline V gives CDR1 MGHDK, CDR2 SYGVNS. The CDR3 runs 18 residues. The CDR3 spells CASSEPWDRGSCTDTQYF. CDR3 coding DNA: TGTGCCAGCAGTGAGCCGTGGGACAGGGGTTCGTGCACAGATACGCAGTATTTT.

This clonotype occurred a few times. CDR3 region: CASSKEPANTEAFF. The CDR3 DNA reads as TGTGCCAGCAGTAAAGAACCTGCGAACACTGAAGCTTTCTTT. The gene calls are TRBV12-3 or TRBV12-4 and TRBJ1-1; D uncertain. The CDR3 consists of 14 residues. Trimming removed 5 bases at V and 1 base at J, with 11 bases between.

This clonotype was seen a few times. The chain employs TRBV11-2 and TRBJ2-2, with no clear D. CDR3 length: 15 amino acids. CDR1 is SGHAT, CDR2 FQNNGV, per germline. The V and J ends lost 2 bases and 3 bases respectively, with 10 bases between them. In nucleotides, the CDR3 is TGTGCCAGCAGCTTAAAGAGCAGACACACCGGGGAGCTGTTTTTT. It codes for CASSLKSRHTGELFF.

This clonotype was observed at least ten times. The chain recombines TRBV19 with TRBJ2-3; D gene uncertain. The length of the CDR3 is 11 residues. Germline V gene data show CDR1 as LNHDA and CDR2 as SQIVND (reference sequence). Between the trimmed V and J ends, which lost 6 bases and 4 bases, there was a span of 5 bases. Here the CDR3 DNA reads TGTGCCAGTAGGTCCGCAGATACGCAGTATTTT. Its translation: CASRSADTQYF.

This clonotype was seen at least ten times. The rearrangement joins TRBV7-6 to TRBJ2-5; D not certain. Germline V gene data show CDR1 as SGHVS and CDR2 as FNYEAQ. V was cut by 5 bases and J by 2 bases, with 3 bases left in between. This CDR3 region has 11 residues. The DNA for the CDR3 is TGTGCCAGCAGCCCGCAAGAGACCCAGTACTTC. Residues: CASSPQETQYF.

This clonotype was seen a handful of times. The V gene is TRBV5-1, the J gene TRBJ1-2; tentative D call: TRBD1 (6 bases). The CDR3 is 12 amino acids. CDR1 SGHRS and CDR2 YFSETQ come from the germline V gene. V lost 4 bases and J 5 bases, leaving 9 bases between the germline ends. In DNA, the CDR3 is TGCGCCAGCAGCCGGACAGATTATGGCTACACCTTC. Protein product: CASSRTDYGYTF.

This chain links TRBV19 with TRBJ2-5; D gene unclear. The length of the CDR3 is 14 residues. V lost 1 base and J lost 4, with 10 bases in between. Per the germline V gene, CDR1 is LNHDA and CDR2 is SQIVND (reference sequence). The CDR3 DNA sequence: TGTGCCAGTAGTATAGGAGGCTCTGCAGAGACCCAGTACTTC. Translated, it gives CASSIGGSAETQYF.

At least ten counts were recorded for this clonotype. This chain links TRBV20-1 with TRBJ1-1; D call uncertain. The CDR3 has 12 amino acids. The germline V and J ends were trimmed by 4 bases and 3 bases, with 9 bases remaining between them. The V gene's germline CDR1 is DFQATT and CDR2 SNEGSKA (reference sequence). The CDR3 nucleotides read TGCAGTGCTATTATATGGGACACTGAAGCTTTCTTT. Amino acid sequence: CSAIIWDTEAFF.

This chain links TRBV12-3 or TRBV12-4 with TRBJ2-1, with 14 bases that match TRBD2. The CDR3 spans 14 residues. Trimming cost V 6 bases and J 10 bases; bases outside gene matches: 5. CDR3 sequence (DNA): TGTGCCAGCAGGACTAGCGGGGGGGCCGGCGAGCAGTTCTTC. Translated: CASRTSGGAGEQFF.

The chain recombines TRBV3-1 with TRBJ2-7, with TRBD2 matching over 9 bases. Germline loops: CDR1 LGHDT, CDR2 YNNKEL (reference sequence). Losses at the gene ends were 3 bases for V and 3 bases for J; bases not matched to a gene: 0. This CDR3 contains 13 residues. The CDR3 DNA reads as TGTGCCAGCAGCCATAGCGGGGGCTACGAGCAGTACTTC. This encodes CASSHSGGYEQYF.

The chain combines TRBV6-5 with TRBJ2-1; 9 bases fit TRBD2. Germline CDR1 and CDR2: MNHEY and SVGAGI. After removal of 7 bases from V and 0 bases from J, the junction contained 4 bases not matched to a gene. This CDR3 has 15 residues. CDR3: CASKRGVRSYNEQFF. The DNA for the CDR3 is TGTGCCAGCAAGCGGGGGGTCCGCTCCTACAATGAGCAGTTCTTC.

This clonotype was seen only a few times. This chain uses TRBV12-3 or TRBV12-4 with TRBJ2-7, with 11 bases fitting TRBD1. This CDR3 contains 19 residues. Germline trimming cut 5 bases from V and 0 bases from J; bases unmatched to any gene: 15. As DNA, the CDR3 is TGTGCCAGCAGTATCCTCCTCCTGGACAGGGGGCCTTTCTCCTACGAGCAGTACTTC. This gives the protein CASSILLLDRGPFSYEQYF.

The rearrangement joins TRBV5-6 to TRBJ1-2; maybe TRBD1 (6 bases). V lost 0 bases and J 2 bases, leaving 8 bases between the germline ends. CDR1 and CDR2 from the germline V gene are SGHDT and YYEEEE. The CDR3 spans 14 residues. Written as DNA, the CDR3 is TGTGCCAGCAGCTTGGAACAGGGAAACTATGGCTACACCTTC. Residues: CASSLEQGNYGYTF.

This clonotype was recorded at least ten times. The chain uses TRBV20-1 and TRBJ1-2; D gene unclear. Germline CDR1 is DFQATT and CDR2 is SNEGSKA (reference sequence). Trimming left V 1 base short and J 11 bases short, with 11 bases between. The CDR3 sequence is 11 residues long. The CDR3 sequence is CSARVQLPYTF. CDR3 in DNA: TGCAGTGCTAGAGTACAGCTACCTTACACCTTC.

This clonotype was seen a few times. The CDR3 DNA reads TGTGCCAGCAGTTTATTGTGGGGAGAAGCTTTCTTT. Protein: CASSLLWGEAFF. The chain has TRBV12-3 or TRBV12-4 and TRBJ1-1; no clear D gene. The CDR3 extends over 12 amino acids. Trimming removed 2 bases from V and 8 bases from J, with 9 bases in between.

This clonotype was picked up a small number of times. V gene TRBV10-1 combines with J gene TRBJ2-7, with D perhaps matching TRBD2 (5 bases). Trimming took 4 bases from V and 5 from J, leaving 18 bases between them. Germline CDR1 reads WNHNN; CDR2 reads SYGVQD (reference sequence). This CDR3 comprises 15 residues. The CDR3 DNA follows: TGCGCCAGCAGTGGCAACGGGATCCCAGCTGACGAGCAGTACTTC. It encodes CASSGNGIPADEQYF.

This clonotype has only a few counts. The rearrangement links TRBV19 to TRBJ2-3; perhaps TRBD2 as D (6 bases). Germline V gives CDR1 LNHDA, CDR2 SQIVND (reference sequence). The germline V and J ends were trimmed by 11 bases and 0 bases, with 18 bases remaining between them. The length of the CDR3 is 15 residues. This CDR3 is CAAGPGGVSTDTQYF. In DNA form, the CDR3 reads TGTGCCGCAGGACCCGGAGGGGTTAGCACAGATACGCAGTATTTT.

This sequence joins TRBV6-5 and TRBJ2-3, with a weak D call TRBD2 (5 bases). Germline V lookup: CDR1 MNHEY, CDR2 SVGAGI. The V and J ends lost 2 bases and 4 bases respectively, with 13 bases between them. The CDR3 has 15 residues. DNA for the CDR3: TGTGCCAGCAGTTACGCAAGGGCGGGTTCAGATACGCAGTATTTT. The encoded protein is CASSYARAGSDTQYF.

This chain links TRBV7-2 with TRBJ2-3; no clear D. The length of the CDR3 is 12 residues. The V and J ends lost 2 bases and 4 bases respectively, with 4 bases between them. Germline CDR1 is SGHTA and CDR2 is FQGNSA. CDR3 sequence reads: CASSLFSDTQYF. In nucleotides, the CDR3 is TGTGCCAGCAGCTTATTTTCAGATACGCAGTATTTT.

The chain combines TRBV11-2 with TRBJ2-7, with TRBD1 matching over 7 bases. J lost 1 base, V lost 5 bases, and 2 bases had no gene match. The CDR3 runs to 13 residues. Germline values: CDR1 SGHAT, CDR2 FQNNGV. This CDR3 is CASSGTASYEQYF. Here the CDR3 DNA reads TGTGCCAGCAGCGGGACAGCATCCTACGAGCAGTACTTC.

CDR3 in amino acids: CAISSLTYNEQFF. The CDR3 nucleotides read TGTGCCATCAGCTCACTGACCTACAATGAGCAGTTCTTC. The rearrangement uses TRBV10-3 and TRBJ2-1, with D uncertain. Germline V gene data show CDR1 as ENHRY and CDR2 as SYGVKD. This CDR3 has 13 residues. V was clipped by 6 bases and J by 2 bases, with 8 bases between them.

This clonotype was counted ten times or more. This rearrangement joins TRBV7-9 to TRBJ2-3, with D perhaps matching TRBD2 (5 bases). V lost 4 bases and J 6 bases, leaving 23 bases between the germline ends. The CDR3 length is 17 residues. The germline V gene encodes CDR1 SEHNR and CDR2 FQNEAQ (reference sequence). The CDR3 reads CASSSRDYKEAVDTQYF. The CDR3 DNA reads as TGTGCCAGCAGCTCTCGAGACTATAAGGAGGCGGTTGATACGCAGTATTTT.